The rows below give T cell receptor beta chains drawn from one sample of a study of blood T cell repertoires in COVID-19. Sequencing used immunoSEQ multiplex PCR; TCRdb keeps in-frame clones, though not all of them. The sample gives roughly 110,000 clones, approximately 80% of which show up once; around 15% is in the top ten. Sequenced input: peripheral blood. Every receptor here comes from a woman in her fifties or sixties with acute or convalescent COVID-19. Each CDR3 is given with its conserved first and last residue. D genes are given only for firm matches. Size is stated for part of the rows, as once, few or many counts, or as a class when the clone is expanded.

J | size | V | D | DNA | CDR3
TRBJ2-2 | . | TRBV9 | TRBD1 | TGTGCCAGCAGCGTTGTTACAGGGGCGGACACCGGGGAGCTGTTTTTT | CASSVVTGADTGELFF
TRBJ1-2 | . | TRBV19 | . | TGTGCCAGTAGTAGAGTAGCCTATGGCTACACCTTC | CASSRVAYGYTF
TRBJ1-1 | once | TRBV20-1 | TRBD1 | TGCAGTGCTGGACAGGGCACTGAAGCTTTCTTT | CSAGQGTEAFF
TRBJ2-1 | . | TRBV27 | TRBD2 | TGTGCCAGCAGCCCCGTGGGACTAGCGGGGCGACAGGGCTACAATGAGCAGTTCTTC | CASSPVGLAGRQGYNEQFF
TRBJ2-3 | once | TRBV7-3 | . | TGTGCCAGCAGCTTTCAATCGCGGGGCACCGGTACAGATACGCAGTATTTT | CASSFQSRGTGTDTQYF
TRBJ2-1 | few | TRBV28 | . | TGTGCCAGCAGCCTCGTCAGCAGCGGGACATACAATGAGCAGTTCTTC | CASSLVSSGTYNEQFF
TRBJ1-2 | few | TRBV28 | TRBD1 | TGTGCCAGCAGTTCAGCTAGCCAGGGGGGACTTTGGGGCTACACCTTC | CASSSASQGGLWGYTF
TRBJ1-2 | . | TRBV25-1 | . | TGTGCCAGCAGTGACCTGGGGAGGGGGGACAGCTACACCTTC | CASSDLGRGDSYTF
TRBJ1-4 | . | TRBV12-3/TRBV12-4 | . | TGTGCCAGCAGTTCTCAAGGGAGAAAACTGTTTTTT | CASSSQGRKLFF
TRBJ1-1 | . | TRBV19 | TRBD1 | TGTGCCAGTAGTGCACTACAGGGGGCCAGCACTGAAGCTTTCTTT | CASSALQGASTEAFF
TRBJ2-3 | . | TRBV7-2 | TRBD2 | TGTGCCAGCAGCCCCCCCGGACTAGCAAGCACAGATACGCAGTATTTT | CASSPPGLASTDTQYF
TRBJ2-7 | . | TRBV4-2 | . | TGTGCCAGCAGCCAATACGGGGGGCGCCGTGGGGAGCAGTACTTC | CASSQYGGRRGEQYF
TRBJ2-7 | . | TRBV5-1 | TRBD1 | TGCGCCAGCAGCTCACAAAGGACAGGGTCCTACGAGCAGTACTTC | CASSSQRTGSYEQYF
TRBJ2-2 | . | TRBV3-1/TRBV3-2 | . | TGTGCCAGCAGCCAAGGGGGAGTGCCCGGGGAGCTGTTTTTT | CASSQGGVPGELFF
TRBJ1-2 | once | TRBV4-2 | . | TGTGCCAGCAGCCAAGATCTAGTCCGACGAGATGGCTACACCTTC | CASSQDLVRRDGYTF
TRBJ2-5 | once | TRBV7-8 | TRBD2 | TGTGCCAGCAGCTTAGGGGGTGCGGGGGGCCAAGAGACCCAGTACTTC | CASSLGGAGGQETQYF
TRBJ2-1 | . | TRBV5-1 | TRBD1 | TGCGCCAGCTTACGGACAGGGGGCTCCTACAATGAGCAGTTCTTC | CASLRTGGSYNEQFF
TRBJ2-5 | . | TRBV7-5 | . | TGTGCCCCTCGGGACAGGGTAGAGACCCAGTACTTC | CAPRDRVETQYF
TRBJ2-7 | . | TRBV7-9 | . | TGTGCCAGCAGCTTAGCAGGGGCCTACGAGCAGTACTTC | CASSLAGAYEQYF
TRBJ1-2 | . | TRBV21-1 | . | TGTGCCAGCAGCAACCTCCGGGACACCTCTAACTATGGCTACACCTTC | CASSNLRDTSNYGYTF
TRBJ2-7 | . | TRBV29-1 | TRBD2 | TGCAGCGTTCGACTAGCGGTTGGGGAGCAGTACTTC | CSVRLAVGEQYF
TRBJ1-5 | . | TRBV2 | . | TGTGCCAGCAGTGTCGCGGGTCAGCCCCAGCATTTT | CASSVAGQPQHF
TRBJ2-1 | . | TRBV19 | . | TGTGCCAGTAGGCAACCGGGACTTAATTACAATGAGCAGTTCTTC | CASRQPGLNYNEQFF
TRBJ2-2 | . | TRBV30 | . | TGTGCCTGGGCGGGACTCCAGAACACCGGGGAGCTGTTTTTT | CAWAGLQNTGELFF
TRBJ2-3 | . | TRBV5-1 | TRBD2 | TGCGCCAGCGGCATGGGACTAGCGGGGCTTTTCGCAGATACGCAGTATTTT | CASGMGLAGLFADTQYF
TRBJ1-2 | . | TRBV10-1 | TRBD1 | TGCGCCAGCAGCGCTCCGGGACAGGGCGTCTACACCTTC | CASSAPGQGVYTF
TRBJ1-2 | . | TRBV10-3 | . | TGTGCCATCAGTGAGTCCAGGGCCGACCATGGCTACACCTTC | CAISESRADHGYTF
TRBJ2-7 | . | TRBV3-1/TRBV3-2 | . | TGTGCCAGCAGCCGTTACTACGAGCAGTACTTC | CASSRYYEQYF
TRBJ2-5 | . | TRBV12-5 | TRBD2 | TGTGCTAGTGCCCCCGGACTAGCGGGGGGGGCTGGGACCCAGTACTTC | CASAPGLAGGAGTQYF
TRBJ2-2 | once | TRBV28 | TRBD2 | TGTGCCAGCAGTCCTACGGGACTAGCGGATTTCGTGTTTGGGGAGCTGTTTTTT | CASSPTGLADFVFGELFF
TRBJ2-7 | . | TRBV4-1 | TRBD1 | TGCGCCAGCAGCCCGGGGACAGGGGCATCCTACGAGCAGTACTTC | CASSPGTGASYEQYF